These 11 T cell receptor beta chains were all obtained from the same sample, sequenced in a study of persistence of HIV-infected CD4 T cells. These receptors' antigens are unknown. The immunoSEQ assay was version 4, run in survey mode. Only in-frame clones appear in the TCRdb table, and some are missing; sequencing was by immunoSEQ multiplex PCR. Of approximately 46,000 clones listed, over 80% are singletons. This nonspecific control used anti-CD3/anti-CD28 bead stimulation of CD4+ T cells. Sorting of responding CD4+ T cells relied on upregulated CD40 ligand together with CD69. Material: CD4+ T cells sorted from PBMCs after approximately 20-hour stimulation, obtained from a patient who received antiretroviral therapy. Every receptor here comes from an adult woman with HIV who was CMV-seropositive.

CDR3 bases: TGTGCCAGCAGGGGGCTAGCGGGCCGCACAGATACGCAGTATTTT. It specifies CASRGLAGRTDTQYF. The chain combines TRBV2 with TRBJ2-3, with TRBD2 matching over 8 bases. The CDR3 length is 15 residues. In germline, CDR1 is SNHLY, CDR2 FYNNEI. V trimming: 6 bases; J trimming: 1 base; junction bases outside the gene matches: 6.

This rearrangement joins TRBV5-1 to TRBJ2-5; a weak D match, TRBD2 (5 bases). CDR3 length: 14 residues. The germline CDR1 and CDR2 sequences are SGHRS and YFSETQ. V gave up 4 bases and J gave up 2 bases, with 12 bases separating them. CDR3 DNA: TGCGCCAGCAGCAAGGACGGGGAACAAGAGACCCAGTACTTC. It encodes CASSKDGEQETQYF.

This chain links TRBV5-1 with TRBJ2-1; TRBD2 agrees at 12 bases. CDR3 length equals 16 residues. Unmatched junction bases numbered 7, after V lost 0 bases and J lost 9 bases. Germline CDR1 SGHRS, CDR2 YFSETQ. The CDR3 here is CASSLGTSGTSSEQFF. The CDR3 DNA reads TGCGCCAGCAGCTTGGGGACTAGCGGGACGTCATCTGAGCAGTTCTTC.

This chain links TRBV7-2 with TRBJ2-2, with 8 bases identical to TRBD1. Germline lookup yields CDR1 SGHTA and CDR2 FQGNSA. The CDR3 extends over 15 amino acids. With 5 bases clipped from V and 2 bases from J, the junction kept 4 bases outside the gene matches. The chain's CDR3 is CASSATGANTGELFF. The CDR3 bases are TGTGCCAGCAGCGCGACAGGGGCTAACACCGGGGAGCTGTTTTTT.

This clone occurred once. V usage is TRBV6-5 and J usage is TRBJ2-1; D ambiguous. This CDR3 has 10 amino acids. V lost 6 bases to trimming and J lost 5 bases, with 2 bases between them. Germline lookup yields CDR1 MNHEY and CDR2 SVGAGI. CDR3 in amino acids: CASRNNEQFF. The CDR3 nucleotides read TGTGCCAGCAGGAACAATGAGCAGTTCTTC.

The rearrangement links TRBV5-1 to TRBJ1-6; D not certain. Trimming took off 0 bases at V and 8 bases at J, with 9 bases between the two ends. The CDR3 is 14 amino acids. Germline CDR1 is SGHRS and CDR2 is YFSETQ. The chain's CDR3 is CASSLGVLDSPLHF. For the CDR3, the DNA is TGCGCCAGCAGCTTGGGGGTACTGGATTCACCCCTCCACTTT.

The chain links TRBV9 to TRBJ1-1; TRBD1 might be the D (5 bases). Trimming left V 5 bases short and J 3 bases short, with 20 bases between. This CDR3 has 16 amino acids. CDR1 is SGDLS and CDR2 is YYNGEE in the germline V gene. The CDR3 DNA sequence: TGTGCCAGCAGGGCATGGGGGGTTGGGTCGTACACTGAAGCTTTCTTT. It is translated as CASRAWGVGSYTEAFF.

The rearrangement joins TRBV5-4 to TRBJ2-7; a weak D match, TRBD1 (5 bases). Germline CDR1 is SGHNT and CDR2 is YYREEE (reference sequence). V lost 2 bases and J 7 bases, leaving 16 bases between the germline ends. The CDR3 is 14 amino acids. The CDR3 DNA follows: TGTGCCAGCAGCTTTGTGGACACTAACTGGGAGCAGTACTTC. It is translated as CASSFVDTNWEQYF.

This clone showed up just once. V is TRBV5-4 and J is TRBJ2-1; the D gene could be TRBD1 or TRBD2 (5 bases each). CDR3 length equals 15 residues. Germline CDR1 SGHNT, CDR2 YYREEE (reference sequence). V was trimmed by 2 bases and J by 0 bases, leaving 9 bases between them. CDR3 protein: CASSFMGTSYNEQFF. CDR3 DNA sequence: TGTGCCAGCAGCTTTATGGGGACCTCCTACAATGAGCAGTTCTTC. Drawing the rest from reference TRBV5-4 and TRBJ2-1, the complete variable domain is ETGVTQSPTHLIKTRGQQVTLRCSSQSGHNTVSWYQQALGQGPQFIFQYYREEENGRGNFPPRFSGLQFPNYSSELNVNALELDDSALYLCASSFMGTSYNEQFFGPGTRLTVL.

The chain joins TRBV29-1 to TRBJ2-5; D not certain. V lost 2 bases to trimming and J lost 1 base, with 5 bases between them. The length of the CDR3 is 12 residues. The germline gives CDR1 SQVTM, CDR2 ANQGSEA. CDR3 in amino acids: CSVEQAQETQYF. For the CDR3, the DNA is TGCAGCGTTGAACAGGCCCAAGAGACCCAGTACTTC.

This clone was detected only a few times. J is TRBJ1-6 and V is TRBV2; 8 bases agree with TRBD1. V was clipped by 3 bases and J by 4 bases; unmatched bases: 8. CDR3 length equals 17 residues. Germline V gene lookup returns CDR1 SNHLY and CDR2 FYNNEI. CDR3 protein: CASSEDREYWYNSPLHF. The CDR3 DNA follows: TGTGCCAGCAGTGAGGACAGGGAATATTGGTATAATTCACCCCTCCACTTT.